The next 28 T cell receptor beta chains were all read from a single sample in a study of radiation and T cells in renal cell carcinoma. Sequencing used immunoSEQ multiplex PCR; TCRdb keeps in-frame clones, though not all of them. The sample contains 150,000 to 180,000 clones, about nine tenths of which appear only once. Time point described: blood 2 weeks post-SBRT. Specified treatment: 15 Gy SBRT to primary tumor, nephrectomy 4 weeks later. The sample in question was blood, obtained from a patient whose treatment included radiotherapy and nephrectomy. These receptors were taken from a woman between 50 and 59 years old with renal cell carcinoma.

This clone was seen just once. The chain recombines TRBV18 with TRBJ2-5; D perhaps matches TRBD2 (6 bases). Germline V gene lookup returns CDR1 KGHSH and CDR2 LQKENI. The CDR3 contains 14 residues. Between the trimmed V and J ends, which lost 4 bases and 5 bases, there was a span of 14 bases. The DNA for the CDR3 is TGTGCCAGCTCACTGGTAGTTGGAGGGGAGACCCAGTACTTC. It translates to CASSLVVGGETQYF.

The chain employs TRBV19 and TRBJ2-7; the match to TRBD1 covers 9 bases. This CDR3 is built from 15 residues. V lost 1 base to trimming and J lost 3 bases; unmatched junction nucleotides: 4. Germline V lookup: CDR1 LNHDA, CDR2 SQIVND (reference sequence). CDR3 nucleotide sequence: TGTGCCAGTAGTATAGCCGGGACAGGGAACTACGAGCAGTACTTC. Protein sequence: CASSIAGTGNYEQYF.

V is TRBV5-4 and J is TRBJ1-2, with D perhaps TRBD1 (6 bases). V was clipped by 3 bases and J by 2 bases, with 11 bases between them. Germline V CDR1 and CDR2: SGHNT, YYREEE (reference sequence). This CDR3 is 14 amino acids long. The CDR3 here is CASSYGGQNYGYTF. The CDR3 region has the DNA TGTGCCAGCAGCTACGGGGGGCAGAACTATGGCTACACCTTC.

The chain recombines TRBV15 with TRBJ1-1; D gene ambiguous. CDR3 length: 22 amino acids. Trimming left V 0 bases short and J 0 bases short, with 29 bases between. Germline V gene sequence: CDR1 LNHNV, CDR2 YYDKDF (reference sequence). The chain's CDR3 is CATSRDALYFDSSNNMNTEAFF. DNA for the CDR3: TGTGCCACCAGCAGAGATGCCCTCTACTTTGACTCCTCCAACAATATGAACACTGAAGCTTTCTTT.

In its sample, this clone was seen once. The chain carries TRBV5-1 and TRBJ2-2; possible D gene TRBD2, 6 bases. The CDR3 is 16 amino acids. Trimming left V 2 bases short and J 0 bases short, with 11 bases between. The germline CDR1 and CDR2 sequences are SGHRS and YFSETQ. The CDR3 here is CASSFNGGPNTGELFF. In nucleotides, the CDR3 is TGCGCCAGCAGCTTTAACGGGGGACCGAACACCGGGGAGCTGTTTTTT.

The J gene is TRBJ2-3, the V gene TRBV7-8; tentative D call: TRBD1 (6 bases). V was pared by 5 bases and J by 1 base, with 19 bases between. This CDR3 has 17 amino acids. Germline V gene data show CDR1 as SGHVS and CDR2 as FQNEAQ. The CDR3 bases are TGTGCCAGCAGCCGTTCGTTCGGGCGACAGGGCACAGATACGCAGTATTTT. Amino acids: CASSRSFGRQGTDTQYF.

J is TRBJ2-1 and V is TRBV7-2; tentatively, D is TRBD1 (5 bases). CDR3 length equals 15 residues. V lost 1 base and J 6 bases, leaving 13 bases between the germline ends. Germline lookup yields CDR1 SGHTA and CDR2 FQGNSA. The chain's CDR3 is CASSLGQGLGNEQFF. The CDR3 DNA reads as TGTGCCAGCAGCTTAGGTCAGGGTTTGGGCAATGAGCAGTTCTTC.

This clone was recorded once. The chain joins TRBV29-1 to TRBJ2-3; D is unresolved. This CDR3 has 12 amino acids. With 7 bases removed from V and 4 bases from J, the gap between germline ends came to 12 bases. From germline, CDR1 is SQVTM and CDR2 ANQGSEA. The CDR3 nucleotides are TGCAGCGCTCCTATAGCACCAGATACGCAGTATTTT. Protein: CSAPIAPDTQYF.

The CDR3 spells CASSQSAVWDNYGYTF. The CDR3 DNA sequence: TGCGCCAGCAGTCAATCTGCGGTATGGGATAACTATGGCTACACCTTC. This chain connects TRBV23-1 to TRBJ1-2; D ambiguous. Being an ORF, TRBV23-1 has a function that is uncertain. CDR3 length: 16 residues. Trimming stripped 0 bases from V and 1 base from J, with 12 bases between.

This sequence joins TRBV18 and TRBJ1-1; no clear D. The CDR3 has 14 amino acids. Germline CDR1 reads KGHSH; CDR2 reads LQKENI. The V gene lost 3 bases and the J gene lost 4 bases, with 12 bases spanning the gap. CDR3 bases: TGTGCCAGCTCACCCGTTTGGGGAGGCACTGAAGCTTTCTTT. This sequence encodes CASSPVWGGTEAFF.

The rearrangement joins TRBV19 to TRBJ1-1, with D tentatively TRBD1 (6 bases). The ends were cut back, 7 bases at V and 7 bases at J, with 13 bases in the middle. CDR3 length equals 12 residues. The germline V gene has CDR1 LNHDA and CDR2 SQIVND (reference sequence). CDR3 in amino acids: CASINTGNEAFF. In nucleotides, the CDR3 is TGTGCCAGTATAAATACAGGGAATGAAGCTTTCTTT. The entire variable domain, with the rest obtained from reference TRBV19 and TRBJ1-1, is as follows: DGGITQSPKYLFRKEGQNVTLSCEQNLNHDAMYWYRQDPGQGLRLIYYSQIVNDFQKGDIAEGYSVSREKKESFPLTVTSAQKNPTAFYLCASINTGNEAFFGQGTRLTVV.

V is TRBV10-1 and J is TRBJ1-2; D is undetermined. Germline CDR1 is WNHNN and CDR2 is SYGVQD (reference sequence). This CDR3 is built from 11 residues. V lost 6 bases and J 14 bases, leaving 16 bases between the germline ends. CDR3 bases: TGCGCCAGCAGGGGTACCCAGGTTTTGACCTTC. Encoded protein: CASRGTQVLTF.

This clone showed up just a few times. The chain links TRBV25-1 to TRBJ2-7, with D uncertain. The CDR3 has 15 amino acids. The germline V and J ends were trimmed by 0 bases and 0 bases, with 9 bases remaining between them. In germline, CDR1 is MGHDK, CDR2 SYGVNS. The CDR3 sequence: CASSEYNSPSYEQYF. CDR3 nucleotide sequence: TGTGCCAGCAGTGAATACAACAGCCCCTCCTACGAGCAGTACTTC.

This chain links TRBV7-8 with TRBJ1-4; a weak D match, TRBD1 (6 bases). The ends were cut back, 0 bases at V and 11 bases at J, with 13 bases in the middle. Germline CDR1 is SGHVS and CDR2 is FQNEAQ. CDR3 length: 14 residues. The CDR3 DNA follows: TGTGCCAGCAGCTTAGCGCTTACAGGGCGCAAACTGTTTTTT. Translating it yields CASSLALTGRKLFF.

This clone has just one count. The genes are TRBV5-8 and TRBJ1-6, with 12 bases fitting TRBD1. Germline trimming cut 4 bases from V and 9 bases from J; bases unmatched to any gene: 11. This CDR3 has 17 residues. Germline V gene sequence: CDR1 SGHTS, CDR2 YDEGEE. The CDR3 coding sequence is TGTGCCAGCAGCAAGAGATTCGGGACAGGGGGCAGTTCACCCCTCCACTTT. It translates to CASSKRFGTGGSSPLHF.

The V call is TRBV11-2, the J call TRBJ2-5; no reliable D call. Trimming removed 1 base from V and 6 bases from J, with 12 bases in between. Germline values: CDR1 SGHAT, CDR2 FQNNGV. The CDR3 length is 14 residues. CDR3 in amino acids: CASSLVWGIQTQYF. CDR3 bases: TGTGCCAGCAGCTTAGTTTGGGGAATTCAGACCCAGTACTTC.

The genes are TRBV7-8 and TRBJ2-1; D perhaps matches TRBD2 (6 bases). Trimming stripped 5 bases from V and 2 bases from J, with 10 bases between. The CDR3 length is 14 residues. CDR1 and CDR2 (germline): SGHVS, FQNEAQ. CDR3 amino acids: CASSLRTTYNEQFF. CDR3 DNA sequence: TGTGCCAGCAGCCTACGGACTACCTACAATGAGCAGTTCTTC.

V usage is TRBV7-9 and J usage is TRBJ1-2, with unresolved D. There are 14 residues in the CDR3. Germline V gene lookup returns CDR1 SEHNR and CDR2 FQNEAQ (reference sequence). Trimming pared 0 bases from V and 3 bases from J, leaving 8 bases between. The CDR3 nucleotides are TGTGCCAGCAGCTTAGCGGCAGACTACTATGGCTACACCTTC. Protein sequence: CASSLAADYYGYTF.

The V gene is TRBV5-6, the J gene TRBJ1-2; TRBD1 agrees at 7 bases. Germline V CDR1 and CDR2: SGHDT, YYEEEE. The CDR3 is 17 residues long. The ends lost 2 bases at V and 2 bases at J; junction bases unmatched: 12. This CDR3 reads CASSLYSPTGWNYGYTF. The CDR3 bases are TGTGCCAGCAGCTTATACTCCCCGACAGGGTGGAACTATGGCTACACCTTC.

The chain employs TRBV7-2 and TRBJ2-2, with a weak D call TRBD2 (7 bases). Trimming pared 5 bases from V and 0 bases from J, leaving 16 bases between. CDR1 is SGHTA and CDR2 is FQGNSA in the germline V gene. CDR3 length: 17 residues. Here the CDR3 reads CASSPSRGGTNTGELFF. In DNA, the CDR3 is TGTGCCAGCAGCCCTTCGAGGGGGGGCACGAACACCGGGGAGCTGTTTTTT.

The chain couples TRBV25-1 to TRBJ1-1, with 7 bases that match TRBD1. Per germline, CDR1 MGHDK and CDR2 SYGVNS. CDR3 length equals 18 residues. The V segment lost 4 bases and the J segment 1 base; nucleotides outside the gene matches: 15. The CDR3 DNA sequence: TGTGCCAGCAGTGGCCAACAGGGGCGGGGGAGTTGGAACACTGAAGCTTTCTTT. It codes for CASSGQQGRGSWNTEAFF.

In its sample, this clone was seen once. This chain joins TRBV7-6 and TRBJ2-2; 7 bases line up with TRBD1. Germline V gene lookup returns CDR1 SGHVS and CDR2 FNYEAQ. The V and J ends lost 6 bases and 1 base, in that order; junction bases with no gene match: 5. The CDR3 consists of 15 residues. This chain's CDR3 is CASRSRDRNTGELFF. The CDR3 bases are TGTGCCAGCAGGAGCCGGGACAGGAACACCGGGGAGCTGTTTTTT.

V is TRBV18 and J is TRBJ2-5; D unclear. From germline, CDR1 is KGHSH and CDR2 LQKENI. Trimming stripped 3 bases from V and 2 bases from J, with 19 bases between. CDR3 size: 17 residues. The CDR3 protein is CASSPRQASMGQETQYF. CDR3 coding DNA: TGTGCCAGCTCACCCCGGCAAGCGAGTATGGGGCAAGAGACCCAGTACTTC. Based on the CDR3 plus reference TRBV18 and TRBJ2-5, the full variable domain is NAGVMQNPRHLVRRRGQEARLRCSPMKGHSHVYWYRQLPEEGLKFMVYLQKENIIDESGMPKERFSAEFPKEGPSILRIQQVVRGDSAAYFCASSPRQASMGQETQYFGPGTRLLVL.

The chain joins TRBV5-5 to TRBJ1-1; a weak D match, TRBD1 (6 bases). CDR1 is SGHKS and CDR2 is YYEKEE in the germline V gene (reference sequence). V shed 2 bases and J shed 9 bases, with 14 bases lying between them. The length of the CDR3 is 13 residues. The DNA for the CDR3 is TGTGCCAGCAGCTTATTAGACAGGACTAAAGCTTTCTTT. Translation: CASSLLDRTKAFF.

The rearrangement joins TRBV4-3 to TRBJ1-4, with D tentatively TRBD1 (5 bases). Germline values: CDR1 LGHNA, CDR2 YSLEER. This CDR3 has 16 residues. V was cut by 3 bases and J by 5 bases, with 16 bases left in between. The CDR3 region is CASSHNPGRGNEKLFF. The CDR3 DNA is TGCGCCAGCAGCCATAACCCGGGGCGCGGAAATGAAAAACTGTTTTTT.

V gene TRBV6-1 combines with J gene TRBJ1-5, with unresolved D. The CDR3 consists of 12 residues. Trimming left V 1 base short and J 6 bases short, with 4 bases between. Germline-derived CDR1 and CDR2 are MNHNS and SASEGT. Here the CDR3 DNA reads TGTGCCAGCAGTGAAGGGGGTCAGCCCCAGCATTTT. Protein: CASSEGGQPQHF.

The genes are TRBV4-1 and TRBJ1-2; no definite D call. Germline CDR1 MGHRA, CDR2 YSYEKL. With 4 bases removed from V and 4 bases from J, the gap between germline ends came to 16 bases. This CDR3 region has 15 residues. The CDR3 DNA sequence: TGCGCCAGCAGCCCCCCTCTGACGGGAGCCTATGGCTACACCTTC. Its protein is CASSPPLTGAYGYTF.

This clone was picked up a small number of times. This chain joins TRBV7-9 and TRBJ2-5; TRBD2 agrees at 9 bases. CDR1 is SEHNR, CDR2 FQNEAQ, per germline (reference sequence). The CDR3 runs 13 residues. V was pared by 8 bases and J by 4 bases, with 5 bases of the junction left unmatched. The chain's CDR3 is CASPAGGSETQYF. CDR3 sequence (DNA): TGTGCCAGCCCAGCGGGGGGCTCAGAGACCCAGTACTTC.